The source of this T cell receptor beta chain is a study of cytomegalovirus exposure and HLA in healthy donors. Study-wide context: Sequencing of around 200 million T cells in an earlier analysis found about 120 million unique TCR beta sequences.

Study-wide findings and caveats: V- and J-gene trimming of TCR beta was linked (in a later analysis) to a missense DCLRE1C variant.

The PCR had 60 Vbeta and 13 Jbeta primers. Data came from immunoSEQ multiplex PCR; TCRdb stores just in-frame clones and leaves some out. The top ten clones hold 2.4% of a sample with 65,000 to 85,000 clones, 84% of them seen once. As regards this clone: The antigen remains undetermined.

The sample comprised PBMCs. This TCR derives from a woman between 45 and 65 years old in good health and CMV-seronegative.

CDR3 nucleotide sequence: TGCAGCGTTGCCGCCGGGACAGGGGGGCACAATGAGCAGTTCTTC. Translated, it gives CSVAAGTGGHNEQFF. This chain joins TRBV29-1 and TRBJ2-1; 11 nucleotides line up with TRBD1. Germline trimming cut 4 bases from V and 5 bases from J; bases unmatched to any gene: 7. CDR1 is SQVTM, CDR2 ANQGSEA, per germline. The CDR3 is 15 amino acids.